What follows are 17 T cell receptor beta chains derived from one specimen sequenced in a study of control samples from healthy donors and cancer patients. Profiled with immunoSEQ multiplex PCR; TCRdb holds only in-frame clones, not every one. The sample has around 200,000 clones; about nine tenths are singletons. The sequenced sample was blood. These receptors came from a woman aged 25 to 39 in good health.

The genes are TRBV19 and TRBJ1-4, with 8 positions matching TRBD1. Per germline, CDR1 LNHDA and CDR2 SQIVND (reference sequence). This CDR3 has 14 amino acids. With V trimmed by 5 bases and J by 7 bases, 6 bases remained unmatched. The CDR3 DNA reads TGTGCCAGTAGTGACAGGGGAGGACGTGAAAAACTGTTTTTT. This sequence encodes CASSDRGGREKLFF.

This clone turned up a few times. The chain uses TRBV4-1 and TRBJ1-2; TRBD1 is a possible D gene (5 bases). Germline lookup yields CDR1 MGHRA and CDR2 YSYEKL. The ends were cut back, 0 bases at V and 0 bases at J, with 8 bases in the middle. The CDR3 has 15 residues. For the CDR3, the DNA is TGCGCCAGCAGCCAAGATAGGGGAACTAACTATGGCTACACCTTC. Its translation: CASSQDRGTNYGYTF.

The rearrangement uses TRBV5-4 and TRBJ2-1; 9 bases line up with TRBD1. Germline lookup yields CDR1 SGHNT and CDR2 YYREEE (reference sequence). The CDR3 is 15 residues long. With V trimmed by 1 base and J by 5 bases, 4 bases remained unmatched. CDR3 amino acids: CASSLRQGGHNEQFF. The CDR3 nucleotides are TGTGCCAGCAGCTTGAGACAGGGGGGGCACAATGAGCAGTTCTTC.

This chain connects TRBV6-2 or TRBV6-3 to TRBJ1-3, with D unresolved. The germline V gene has CDR1 MNHEY and CDR2 SVGEGT. Trimming removed 4 bases at V and 2 bases at J, with 6 bases between. The CDR3 is 13 residues long. CDR3 DNA sequence: TGTGCCAGCAGTTGGAACCCTGGAAACACCATATATTTT. Protein product: CASSWNPGNTIYF.

This clone was observed a few times. The rearrangement uses TRBV10-2 and TRBJ2-7; D call uncertain. Looked up from germline, CDR1 is WSHSY and CDR2 is SAAADI. V was pared by 3 bases and J by 3 bases, with 12 bases between. CDR3 length: 14 amino acids. The CDR3 loop is CASSDALWIYEQYF. DNA for the CDR3: TGCGCCAGCAGTGATGCTCTTTGGATCTACGAGCAGTACTTC.

The chain is built from TRBV28 and TRBJ2-1; 13 bases line up with TRBD2. The CDR3 spans 16 residues. The germline V gene has CDR1 MDHEN and CDR2 SYDVKM. After removal of 3 bases from V and 8 bases from J, the junction contained 7 bases not matched to a gene. CDR3 loop: CASSFPVTSGRYEQFF. DNA of the CDR3: TGTGCCAGCAGTTTCCCGGTGACTAGCGGGAGGTATGAGCAGTTCTTC.

V is TRBV19 and J is TRBJ2-3; 8 nucleotides match TRBD2. V trimming: 1 base; J trimming: 6 bases; junction bases outside the gene matches: 3. Germline V lookup: CDR1 LNHDA, CDR2 SQIVND (reference sequence). This CDR3 region has 14 residues. The chain's CDR3 is CASSIGTSRDTQYF. DNA of the CDR3: TGTGCCAGTAGTATAGGGACTAGCCGGGATACGCAGTATTTT.

The gene calls are TRBV6-5 and TRBJ2-1; the D call may be TRBD1 or TRBD2 (5 bases each). Germline V gene data show CDR1 as MNHEY and CDR2 as SVGAGI. V was trimmed by 0 bases and J by 2 bases, leaving 11 bases between them. This CDR3 region has 16 residues. CDR3 DNA sequence: TGTGCCAGCAGTTACTCGAGACGGGGCCCCTACAATGAGCAGTTCTTC. The encoded protein is CASSYSRRGPYNEQFF.

In this sample, this clone turned up once. The chain has TRBV20-1 and TRBJ2-1; TRBD2 aligns across 9 bases. Germline V lookup: CDR1 DFQATT, CDR2 SNEGSKA (reference sequence). V dropped 3 bases and J dropped 9; count of bases not matched to a gene: 6. The CDR3 consists of 13 residues. The CDR3: CSASGRGGTEQFF. As DNA, the CDR3 is TGCAGTGCTAGTGGGCGGGGGGGCACTGAGCAGTTCTTC.

Concerning this clone itself: The identical CDR3 is also encoded by other nucleotide sequences in the sample. The J gene is TRBJ2-5, the V gene TRBV15, with D possibly being TRBD1 or TRBD2 (5 bases each). V lost 0 bases to trimming and J lost 4 bases, with 9 bases between them. The CDR3 totals 14 residues. Germline V gene sequence: CDR1 LNHNV, CDR2 YYDKDF (reference sequence). CDR3 in amino acids: CATSRDRAGETQYF. The CDR3 DNA reads TGTGCCACCAGCAGAGACAGGGCGGGAGAGACCCAGTACTTC.

This chain links TRBV5-1 with TRBJ2-3; TRBD2 agrees at 7 bases. Per germline, CDR1 SGHRS and CDR2 YFSETQ. The junction had 1 base not matched to a gene; V was cut back by 0 bases and J by 0 bases. The CDR3 totals 15 residues. CDR3 region: CASSLATSSTDTQYF. CDR3 nucleotides: TGCGCCAGCAGCTTGGCGACTAGCAGCACAGATACGCAGTATTTT. Looking up the rest from reference TRBV5-1 and TRBJ2-3 gives the full variable domain: KAGVTQTPRYLIKTRGQQVTLSCSPISGHRSVSWYQQTPGQGLQFLFEYFSETQRNKGNFPGRFSGRQFSNSRSEMNVSTLELGDSALYLCASSLATSSTDTQYFGPGTRLTVL.

This clone turned up a few times. The V and J genes are TRBV6-4 and TRBJ2-5, with D perhaps matching TRBD1 (5 bases). Germline CDR1 and CDR2: MRHNA and SNTAGT. V lost 3 bases and J 2 bases, leaving 13 bases between the germline ends. This CDR3 spans 15 amino acids. In nucleotides, the CDR3 is TGTGCCAGCAGTGAAGGGGTCCAAGGGCAAGAGACCCAGTACTTC. It translates to CASSEGVQGQETQYF.

The chain has TRBV7-6 and TRBJ1-3; 7 bases fit TRBD1. V gave up 5 bases and J gave up 3 bases; unmatched junction bases: 4. Per germline, CDR1 SGHVS and CDR2 FNYEAQ. This CDR3 contains 14 residues. CDR3 in DNA: TGTGCCAGCAGCGGGGACAGTATTGGAAACACCATATATTTT. Translation: CASSGDSIGNTIYF.

The V call is TRBV10-3, the J call TRBJ2-5, with TRBD1 matching 7 bases. The CDR3 is 12 amino acids. Trimming cost V 6 bases and J 3 bases; bases outside gene matches: 1. Germline V gene lookup returns CDR1 ENHRY and CDR2 SYGVKD. CDR3 loop: CAIRGTEETQYF. The CDR3 DNA reads as TGTGCCATCAGAGGGACAGAAGAGACCCAGTACTTC.

The V and J genes are TRBV6-5 and TRBJ1-6; D possibly corresponds to TRBD1 (6 bases). V dropped 6 bases and J dropped 7 bases, with 13 bases sitting between them. The CDR3 runs 14 residues. Germline V CDR1 and CDR2: MNHEY, SVGAGI. Here the CDR3 DNA reads TGTGCCAGCAGCCTTCGACAGGACAATTCACCCCTCCACTTT. Translated: CASSLRQDNSPLHF.

This chain joins TRBV27 and TRBJ2-3; no clear D gene. The CDR3 spans 13 residues. Trimming removed 0 bases from V and 0 bases from J, with 1 base in between. Germline CDR1 is MNHEY and CDR2 is SMNVEV (reference sequence). CDR3 bases: TGTGCCAGCAGTTTATCTAGCACAGATACGCAGTATTTT. It is translated as CASSLSSTDTQYF.

The chain uses TRBV12-2 and TRBJ1-4. TRBV12-2 is listed as a pseudogene. This CDR3 contains 13 residues. For the CDR3, the DNA is TGTGCAAGTCAGGCGGCACTTAATGAAAAACTGTTTTTT. Its protein is CASQAALNEKLFF.